This T cell receptor beta chain was identified during a study of control samples from healthy donors and cancer patients. Losses at the gene ends were 4 bases for V and 7 bases for J; bases not matched to a gene: 5. CDR1 and CDR2 (germline): SGHNT, YYREEE (reference sequence). This CDR3 spans 13 amino acids. Clones were read by immunoSEQ multiplex PCR, and TCRdb kept only the in-frame ones, dropping some. Here the sample spans just over 80,000 clones, 89% being singletons. The chain joins TRBV5-4 to TRBJ1-1; 9 bases align to TRBD1. Sequenced sample: blood. This clonotype was sampled from a man in his fifties or sixties in good health. CDR3 coding DNA: TGTGCCAGCAGCACACAGGGGGCAGGTGAAGCTTTCTTT. This encodes CASSTQGAGEAFF.